The 13 T cell receptor beta chains below all came from one sample that was sequenced in a study of cytomegalovirus exposure and HLA in healthy donors. TCRdb keeps only in-frame clones here, not all; method: immunoSEQ multiplex PCR. The sample holds more than 80,000 clones, roughly 96% seen once. Sequenced material: PBMCs. These receptors were collected from a young woman in good health and CMV-seronegative.

The chain links TRBV19 to TRBJ2-7; D is perhaps TRBD2 (5 bases). V gave up 10 bases and J gave up 7 bases, with 20 bases separating them. Germline assignment: CDR1 LNHDA and CDR2 SQIVND (reference sequence). This CDR3 comprises 13 residues. The CDR3 loop is CATISLGTSEQYF. The CDR3, as DNA: TGTGCCACCATATCTCTAGGCACTAGTGAGCAGTACTTC.

The sample holds one count of this clone. The V call is TRBV5-6, the J call TRBJ1-5, with 8 bases that match TRBD1. With 0 bases clipped from V and 5 bases from J, the junction kept 4 bases outside the gene matches. CDR3 length: 15 residues. Germline V gene sequence: CDR1 SGHDT, CDR2 YYEEEE. The CDR3 nucleotides read TGTGCCAGCAGCTTGGCAGGGGGCCAGGATCAGCCCCAGCATTTT. Translation: CASSLAGGQDQPQHF. Looking up the rest from reference TRBV5-6 and TRBJ1-5 gives the full variable domain: DAGVTQSPTHLIKTRGQQVTLRCSPKSGHDTVSWYQQALGQGPQFIFQYYEEEERQRGNFPDRFSGHQFPNYSSELNVNALLLGDSALYLCASSLAGGQDQPQHFGDGTRLSIL.

The rearrangement joins TRBV11-2 to TRBJ1-2, with TRBD1 matching 8 bases. Germline assignment: CDR1 SGHAT and CDR2 FQNNGV. Losses at the gene ends were 1 base for V and 6 bases for J; bases not matched to a gene: 1. The CDR3 covers 13 residues. CDR3 nucleotides: TGTGCCAGCAGCTTAGGGACAGGGAATGGCTACACCTTC. Its translation: CASSLGTGNGYTF.

The chain has TRBV19 and TRBJ2-3; tentatively, D is TRBD2 (5 bases). V lost 7 bases and J 0 bases, leaving 17 bases between the germline ends. From germline, CDR1 is LNHDA and CDR2 SQIVND (reference sequence). This CDR3 has 16 amino acids. The CDR3 loop reads CASTYGGAVSTDTQYF. DNA of the CDR3: TGTGCCAGTACCTACGGAGGAGCGGTAAGCACAGATACGCAGTATTTT.

V is TRBV29-1 and J is TRBJ1-2; unclear D gene. Germline CDR1 and CDR2: SQVTM and ANQGSEA. The CDR3 covers 12 residues. V was pared by 3 bases and J by 6 bases, with 11 bases between. The CDR3 sequence is CSVDRSRNGYTF. CDR3 DNA sequence: TGCAGCGTTGACCGAAGTAGAAATGGCTACACCTTC.

The chain joins TRBV6-6 to TRBJ2-7; 9 bases fit TRBD2. J was trimmed by 2 bases and V by 5 bases; bases with no gene match: 4. This CDR3 has 14 residues. Germline CDR1 is MNHNY and CDR2 is SVGAGI (reference sequence). CDR3 coding DNA: TGTGCCAGCAGTGGGGGACTAGCCCCCTACGAGCAGTACTTC. Its protein product is CASSGGLAPYEQYF.

This rearrangement joins TRBV27 to TRBJ2-7, with 13 bases that match TRBD2. Germline CDR1 MNHEY, CDR2 SMNVEV (reference sequence). This CDR3 is built from 17 residues. The trim removed 7 bases at V and 9 bases at J, leaving 18 bases unmatched. The DNA for the CDR3 is TGTGCCAGCACGGGGACTAGCGGGAACGCATGGATAGAGCGGCAGTACTTC. Its translation: CASTGTSGNAWIERQYF.

This clone was found once. This chain connects TRBV5-1 to TRBJ2-7; 8 positions agree with TRBD2. CDR3 size: 17 residues. CDR1 is SGHRS and CDR2 is YFSETQ in the germline V gene. Trimming removed 1 base from V and 2 bases from J; junction bases left unmatched: 11. In DNA, the CDR3 is TGCGCCAGCAGCTTGAGGTTCGGACTAGCCCCTACCTACGAGCAGTACTTC. Amino acids: CASSLRFGLAPTYEQYF.

This chain links TRBV30 with TRBJ1-4; no firm D call. CDR3 length: 13 amino acids. The germline V gene encodes CDR1 GTSNPN and CDR2 SVGIG (reference sequence). Trimming removed 5 bases at V and 1 base at J, with 8 bases between. The CDR3 coding sequence is TGTGCCTGGGAACTGAGAACTAATGAAAAACTGTTTTTT. It yields the protein CAWELRTNEKLFF.

The chain recombines TRBV5-1 with TRBJ1-1, with 7 positions matching TRBD1. Trimming at V came to 4 bases and at J to 8 bases, leaving 11 bases not matched to a gene. The CDR3 runs 14 residues. Germline V CDR1 and CDR2: SGHRS, YFSETQ. The CDR3 bases are TGCGCCAGCAGCCTATACCCCATGACAGGGGAAGCTTTCTTT. It translates to CASSLYPMTGEAFF.

The gene calls are TRBV9 and TRBJ2-7; TRBD2 matches at 8 bases. V lost 0 bases and J lost 0; bases outside the gene matches: 2. CDR1 is SGDLS and CDR2 is YYNGEE in the germline V gene. This CDR3 region has 15 residues. CDR3: CASSVEAGVSYEQYF. DNA of the CDR3: TGTGCCAGCAGCGTAGAAGCGGGAGTCTCCTACGAGCAGTACTTC. Filled out from reference TRBV9 and TRBJ2-7, the complete variable domain reads DSGVTQTPKHLITATGQRVTLRCSPRSGDLSVYWYQQSLDQGLQFLIQYYNGEERAKGNILERFSAQQFPDLHSELNLSSLELGDSALYFCASSVEAGVSYEQYFGPGTRLTVT.

The V call is TRBV28, the J call TRBJ2-5, with D possibly TRBD2 on 5 matching bases. This CDR3 is 14 amino acids long. V lost 3 bases to trimming and J lost 3 bases, with 11 bases between them. CDR1 MDHEN and CDR2 SYDVKM come from the germline V gene. CDR3 DNA: TGTGCCAGCAGTTTGCTACTAGTGGAAGAGACCCAGTACTTC. Its protein product is CASSLLLVEETQYF.

This clone ranks as medium-sized. This chain uses TRBV6-6 with TRBJ2-7; 7 bases are a match to TRBD1. The J segment lost 6 bases and the V segment lost 2 bases, leaving 13 bases of the junction unmatched. The germline V gene has CDR1 MNHNY and CDR2 SVGAGI (reference sequence). This CDR3 spans 16 amino acids. In DNA form, the CDR3 reads TGTGCCAGCAGTTACCCGAGACAGGGACAACTCTCCGAGCAGTACTTC. As protein: CASSYPRQGQLSEQYF.